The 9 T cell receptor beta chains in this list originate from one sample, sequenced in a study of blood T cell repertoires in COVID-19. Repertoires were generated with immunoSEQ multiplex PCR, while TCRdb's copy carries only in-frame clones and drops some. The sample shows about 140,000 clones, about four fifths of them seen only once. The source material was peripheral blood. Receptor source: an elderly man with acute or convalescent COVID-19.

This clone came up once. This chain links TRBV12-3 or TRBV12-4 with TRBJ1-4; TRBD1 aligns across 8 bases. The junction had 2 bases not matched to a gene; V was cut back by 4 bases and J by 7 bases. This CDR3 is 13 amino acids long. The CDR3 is CASSSGTGEKLFF. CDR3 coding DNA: TGTGCCAGCAGTTCCGGGACAGGTGAAAAACTGTTTTTT.

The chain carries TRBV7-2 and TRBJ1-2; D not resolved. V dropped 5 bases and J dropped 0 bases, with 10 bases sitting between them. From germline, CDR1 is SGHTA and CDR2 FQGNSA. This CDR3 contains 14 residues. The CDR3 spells CASSAVATNYGYTF. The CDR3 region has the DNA TGTGCCAGCAGCGCGGTCGCCACTAACTATGGCTACACCTTC.

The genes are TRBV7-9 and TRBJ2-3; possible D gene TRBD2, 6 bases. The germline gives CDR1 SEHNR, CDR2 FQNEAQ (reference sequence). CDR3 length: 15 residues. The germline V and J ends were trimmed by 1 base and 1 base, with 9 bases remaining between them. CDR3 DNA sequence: TGTGCCAGCAGCTTAGAGCGCGGGGGCACAGATACGCAGTATTTT. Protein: CASSLERGGTDTQYF.

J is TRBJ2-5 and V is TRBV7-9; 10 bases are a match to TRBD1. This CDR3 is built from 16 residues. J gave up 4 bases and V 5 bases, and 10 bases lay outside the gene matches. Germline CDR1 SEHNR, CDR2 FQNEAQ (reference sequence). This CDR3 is CASSPPWTGGRETQYF. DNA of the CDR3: TGTGCCAGCAGCCCACCCTGGACAGGGGGGAGAGAGACCCAGTACTTC.

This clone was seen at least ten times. The CDR3 DNA reads as TGTGCCAGCAGTATCAGGGGGGAAGAGACCCAGTACTTC. It encodes CASSIRGEETQYF. The chain combines TRBV21-1 with TRBJ2-5; TRBD1, the table's D call, was not compared with the DNA. TRBV21-1 is a pseudogene. The CDR3 is 13 residues long.

The CDR3 loop is CASSRATGDVPASTDTQYF. The CDR3 coding sequence is TGCGCCAGCAGCCGAGCGACAGGGGATGTGCCCGCTAGCACAGATACGCAGTATTTT. This chain joins TRBV4-1 and TRBJ2-3, with TRBD1 matching over 8 bases. The CDR3 totals 19 residues. Germline CDR1 and CDR2: MGHRA and YSYEKL. Germline trimming cut 4 bases from V and 0 bases from J; bases unmatched to any gene: 15.

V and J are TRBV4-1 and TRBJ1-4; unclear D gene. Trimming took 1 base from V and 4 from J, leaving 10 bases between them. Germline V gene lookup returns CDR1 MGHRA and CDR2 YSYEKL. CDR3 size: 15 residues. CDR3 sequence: CASSQGAGNNEKLFF. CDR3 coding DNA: TGCGCCAGCAGCCAAGGGGCAGGCAATAATGAAAAACTGTTTTTT.

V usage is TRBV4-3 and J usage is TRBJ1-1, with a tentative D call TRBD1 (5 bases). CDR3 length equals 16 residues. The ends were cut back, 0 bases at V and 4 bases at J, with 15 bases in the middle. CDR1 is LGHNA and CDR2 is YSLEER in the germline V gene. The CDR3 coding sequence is TGCGCCAGCAGCCAAGATGAAGGCAGGGCGGTCACTGAAGCTTTCTTT. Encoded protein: CASSQDEGRAVTEAFF.

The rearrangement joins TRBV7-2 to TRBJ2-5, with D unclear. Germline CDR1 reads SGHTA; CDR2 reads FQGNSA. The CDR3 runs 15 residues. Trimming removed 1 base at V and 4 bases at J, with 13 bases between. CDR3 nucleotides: TGTGCCAGCAGCTTAGTGAGCTCACAGTTAGAGACCCAGTACTTC. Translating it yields CASSLVSSQLETQYF.